This is a list of T cell receptor beta chains from one sample in a study of shared T cell receptors in the human thymus. Profiling relied on immunoSEQ multiplex PCR, and the TCRdb table lists in-frame clones only, not all of them. The sample has hundreds of thousands of clones, around 87% seen once; the top ten hold over 0.008%. These data were also reused for a study on human thymus T cells.

The sample taken for sequencing was thymocytes. These receptors originate from a boy in the first two years of life with a congenital heart defect. Both conserved end residues are part of each CDR3. A D gene is named only where the DNA matches it firmly. Rows give clone size only sometimes, using once, few, many, or a class for an expanded clone.

.,TRBV30,TRBJ2-5,.,TGTGCCTGGAATCTACCCGGACGACAGGTCCAAGAGACCCAGTACTTC,CAWNLPGRQVQETQYF
.,TRBV7-8,TRBJ2-7,.,TGTGCCAGCAGCTTCGTGCAGCGGTCCTACGAGCAGTACTTC,CASSFVQRSYEQYF
.,TRBV6-5,TRBJ2-2,.,TGTGCCAGCAGGGGGCGGACCGGGGAGCTGTTTTTT,CASRGRTGELFF
.,TRBV27,TRBJ2-1,.,TGTGCCAGCAGAACAGGGCGCCGCTCCTACAATGAGCAGTTCTTC,CASRTGRRSYNEQFF
.,TRBV28,TRBJ1-1,.,TGTGCCAGCAGTTTATCCGCGGGTTGGAACACTGAAGCTTTCTTT,CASSLSAGWNTEAFF
.,TRBV5-1,TRBJ1-2,.,TGCGCCAGCAGCGGGACTCACGGGCCTAACTATGGCTACACCTTC,CASSGTHGPNYGYTF
.,TRBV7-9,TRBJ2-3,TRBD2,TGTGCCAGCAGCCCAACTAGCGGGAGGGCCCCAGATACGCAGTATTTT,CASSPTSGRAPDTQYF
.,TRBV29-1,TRBJ2-7,TRBD1,TGCAGCGCGGGACAGACCCTGGGTGAGCAGTACTTC,CSAGQTLGEQYF
.,TRBV7-3,TRBJ2-2,.,TGTGCCAGCAGCTTAACGGGGGGTTCCACCGGGGAGCTGTTTTTT,CASSLTGGSTGELFF
.,TRBV10-3,TRBJ2-3,TRBD2,TGTGCCATCAGTCCGGGACTAGGAGGAGATACGCAGTATTTT,CAISPGLGGDTQYF
.,TRBV4-2,TRBJ2-3,TRBD2,TGTGCCAGCAGCCCCCCGTTAGCGGGCCACACTAGCACAGATACGCAGTATTTT,CASSPPLAGHTSTDTQYF
.,TRBV28,TRBJ2-7,TRBD2,TGTGCCAGCACTCCCGGACTAGTCTACGAGCAGTACTTC,CASTPGLVYEQYF
.,TRBV30,TRBJ1-2,.,TGTGCCTGGAGAGGGTGGGGCAGTACCTATGGCTACACCTTC,CAWRGWGSTYGYTF
.,TRBV6-4,TRBJ2-1,TRBD2,TGTGCCAGCAAGGCTAGCGGGAAGCATGAGCAGTTCTTC,CASKASGKHEQFF
once,TRBV5-6,TRBJ2-7,TRBD2,TGTGCCAGCAGCTTGGCGGGGGGGGGACTAGCTCGCTTCGACGAGCAGTACTTC,CASSLAGGGLARFDEQYF
.,TRBV27,TRBJ1-2,TRBD1,TGTGCCAGCAGTTTGTCCACAGGGGTCTATGGCTACACCTTC,CASSLSTGVYGYTF
.,TRBV27,TRBJ2-7,.,TGTGCCAGCAGTTTAAGGCTAGTTGGCGAGCAGTACTTC,CASSLRLVGEQYF
few,TRBV7-9,TRBJ2-7,TRBD2,TGTGCCAGCAGCCGACCTCAAATCGGACTAGCAGACTACGAGCAGTACTTC,CASSRPQIGLADYEQYF
.,TRBV7-6,TRBJ2-7,.,TGTGCCAGCAGCTTTGGGGCCAGCTCCTACGAGCAGTACTTC,CASSFGASSYEQYF
.,TRBV7-2,TRBJ2-7,.,TGTGCCAGCAGCTTAAACCAGGATTCCTACGAGCAGTACTTC,CASSLNQDSYEQYF
.,TRBV6-1,TRBJ2-7,.,TGTGCCAGCATGAGGTGGCCGCTCTCCTACGAGCAGTACTTC,CASMRWPLSYEQYF
.,TRBV4-1,TRBJ2-1,TRBD2,TGCGCCAGCAGCCGGGAAGACCCATCCGCGGGAGGGGGGGAGGACAATGAGCAGTTCTTC,CASSREDPSAGGGEDNEQFF
.,TRBV11-3,TRBJ2-7,TRBD2,TGTGCCAGCAGCTTAGAAGCTAGCGGGAGTGGATACGAGCAGTACTTC,CASSLEASGSGYEQYF
.,TRBV6-1,TRBJ1-6,.,TGTGCCAGCAGCCCCCGCGTGGGGGGTTCACCCCTCCACTTT,CASSPRVGGSPLHF
.,TRBV28,TRBJ2-3,TRBD1,TGTGCCAGCAGCCTCCGGACAGGGGCTAGCGAAAGCACAGATACGCAGTATTTT,CASSLRTGASESTDTQYF
.,TRBV28,TRBJ2-1,TRBD1,TGTGCCAGCAGTTCGCGGGACAGGGCTTCCTACAATGAGCAGTTCTTC,CASSSRDRASYNEQFF
.,TRBV12-5,TRBJ2-1,TRBD2,TGTGCTAGTGGTTGGATGAAAGCGGGAGACTCCTACAATGAGCAGTTCTTC,CASGWMKAGDSYNEQFF
.,TRBV2,TRBJ2-4,.,TGTGCCAGCAGTGAAGGCAGGGGAGAAAACATTCAGTACTTC,CASSEGRGENIQYF
once,TRBV6-5,TRBJ2-1,TRBD1,TGTGCCAGCGTCCGACAGGGGGTCTCCTACAATGAGCAGTTCTTC,CASVRQGVSYNEQFF
.,TRBV7-2,TRBJ1-1,.,TGTGCCAGCAGCTCGGTTGACACAGGGCTGGGTAACACTGAAGCTTTCTTT,CASSSVDTGLGNTEAFF
.,TRBV6-1,TRBJ1-2,.,TGTGCCAGACGGGACACCTATGGCTACACCTTC,CARRDTYGYTF
.,TRBV11-2,TRBJ2-1,TRBD1,TGTGCCAGCAGCGCTCCGGGACAGAACAATGAGCAGTTCTTC,CASSAPGQNNEQFF
.,TRBV4-3,TRBJ1-4,TRBD1,TGCGCCAGCAGCCCTAAAGTATATGGGGACAGGGGGCTGGCTAATGAAAAACTGTTTTTT,CASSPKVYGDRGLANEKLFF
.,TRBV25-1,TRBJ2-3,.,TGTGCCAGCAGTGACCAGGGCAGGGGCGCAGATACGCAGTATTTT,CASSDQGRGADTQYF
.,TRBV7-2,TRBJ1-2,TRBD1,TGTGCCAGCAGGTCGGGACAGGACTATGGCTACACCTTC,CASRSGQDYGYTF
.,TRBV27,TRBJ1-5,TRBD1,TGTGCCAGCAGTCCCACGGGGACAGGGGCCAATCAGCCCCAGCATTTT,CASSPTGTGANQPQHF
.,TRBV6-5,TRBJ1-2,.,TGTGCCAGTGGGGGCAGGGCGGGGGTCTATGGCTACACCTTC,CASGGRAGVYGYTF
.,TRBV28,TRBJ1-2,TRBD1,TGTGCCAGCAGTGCGAGACAGGGGGCTAACTATGGCTACACCTTC,CASSARQGANYGYTF
few,TRBV12-5,TRBJ2-3,.,TGTGCTAGCGGGGTGGCGCAGTATTTT,CASGVAQYF
.,TRBV29-1,TRBJ1-2,.,TGCAGCGCTCCTAAGGGGGAGATTAACTATGGCTACACCTTC,CSAPKGEINYGYTF
.,TRBV6-1,TRBJ2-7,TRBD1,TGTGCCAGCAGTGTACGGACAGGGGGGAACGAGCAGTACTTC,CASSVRTGGNEQYF
.,TRBV5-4,TRBJ2-1,.,TGTGCCAGCAGCTTGACTGGGAGGTGGCACAATGAGCAGTTCTTC,CASSLTGRWHNEQFF